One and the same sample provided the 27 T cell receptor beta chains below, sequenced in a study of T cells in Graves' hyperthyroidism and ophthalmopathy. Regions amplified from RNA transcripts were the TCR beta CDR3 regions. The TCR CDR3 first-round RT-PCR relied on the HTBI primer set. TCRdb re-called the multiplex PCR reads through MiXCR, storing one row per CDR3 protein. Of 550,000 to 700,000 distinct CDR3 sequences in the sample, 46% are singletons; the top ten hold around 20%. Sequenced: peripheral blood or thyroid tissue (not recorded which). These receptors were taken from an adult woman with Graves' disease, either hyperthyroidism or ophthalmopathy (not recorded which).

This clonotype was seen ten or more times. The DNA of the CDR3 is TGCAGCGTTGAACTAGCGGGAGGGCCCAGCGGGGAGCTGTTTTTT. Translation: CSVELAGGPSGELFF. J is TRBJ2-2 and V is TRBV29-1; 12 bases align to TRBD2. CDR1 is SQVTM and CDR2 is ANQGSEA in the germline V gene. The CDR3 length is 15 residues. V trimming: 2 bases; J trimming: 7 bases; junction bases outside the gene matches: 5.

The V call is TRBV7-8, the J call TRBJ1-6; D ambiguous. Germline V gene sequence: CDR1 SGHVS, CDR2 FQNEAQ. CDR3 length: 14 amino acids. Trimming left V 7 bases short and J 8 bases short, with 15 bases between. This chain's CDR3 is CASTQTPKYSPLHF. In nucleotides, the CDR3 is TGTGCCAGCACCCAAACGCCGAAGTATTCACCCCTCCACTTT.

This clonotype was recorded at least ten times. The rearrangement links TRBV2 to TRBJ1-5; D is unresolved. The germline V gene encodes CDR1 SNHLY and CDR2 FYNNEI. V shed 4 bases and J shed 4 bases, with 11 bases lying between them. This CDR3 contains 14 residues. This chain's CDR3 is CASSVLRINQPQHF. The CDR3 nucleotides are TGTGCCAGCAGTGTCCTGAGAATTAATCAGCCCCAGCATTTT.

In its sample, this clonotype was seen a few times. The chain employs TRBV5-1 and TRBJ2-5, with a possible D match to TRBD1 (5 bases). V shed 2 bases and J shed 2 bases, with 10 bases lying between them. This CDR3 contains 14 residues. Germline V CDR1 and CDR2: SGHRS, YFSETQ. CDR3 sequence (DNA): TGCGCCAGCAGCTTACAGGCCATTCAAGAGACCCAGTACTTC. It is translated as CASSLQAIQETQYF.

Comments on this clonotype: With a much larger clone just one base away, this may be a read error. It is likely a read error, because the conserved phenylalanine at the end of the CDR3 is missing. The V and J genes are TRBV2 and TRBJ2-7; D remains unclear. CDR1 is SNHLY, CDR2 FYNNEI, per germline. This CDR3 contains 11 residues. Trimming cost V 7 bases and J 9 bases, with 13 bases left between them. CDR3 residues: CASMLENGQYS. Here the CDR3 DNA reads TGTGCCAGCATGCTGGAGAACGGGCAGTACTCC.

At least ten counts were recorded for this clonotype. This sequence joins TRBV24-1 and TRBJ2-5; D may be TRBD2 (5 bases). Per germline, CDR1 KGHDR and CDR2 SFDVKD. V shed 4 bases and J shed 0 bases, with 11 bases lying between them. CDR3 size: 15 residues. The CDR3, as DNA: TGTGCCACCAGTGAACTAGACCAGGACCAAGAGACCCAGTACTTC. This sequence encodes CATSELDQDQETQYF.

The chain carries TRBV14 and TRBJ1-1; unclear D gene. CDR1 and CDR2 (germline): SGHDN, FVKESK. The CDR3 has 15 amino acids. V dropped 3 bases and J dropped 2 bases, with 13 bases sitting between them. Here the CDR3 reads CASSHSTLPNTEAFF. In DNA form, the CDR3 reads TGTGCCAGCAGCCATTCGACACTCCCTAACACTGAAGCTTTCTTT. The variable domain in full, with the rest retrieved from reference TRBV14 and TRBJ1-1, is EAGVTQFPSHSVIEKGQTVTLRCDPISGHDNLYWYRRVMGKEIKFLLHFVKESKQDESGMPNNRFLAERTGGTYSTLKVQPAELEDSGVYFCASSHSTLPNTEAFFGQGTRLTVV.

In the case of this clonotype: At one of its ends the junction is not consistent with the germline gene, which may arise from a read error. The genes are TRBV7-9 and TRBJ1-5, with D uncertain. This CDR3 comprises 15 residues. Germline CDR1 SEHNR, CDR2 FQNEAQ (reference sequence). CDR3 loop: CASSLDGDAYQPQHF. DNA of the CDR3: TGCGCCAGCAGCTTGGACGGAGATGCCTATCAGCCCCAGCATTTT.

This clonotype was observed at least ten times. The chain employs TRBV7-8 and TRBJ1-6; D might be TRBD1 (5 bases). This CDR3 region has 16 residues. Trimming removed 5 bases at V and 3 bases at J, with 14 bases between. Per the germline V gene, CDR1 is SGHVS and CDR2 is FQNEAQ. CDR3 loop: CASSPKRDFYNSPLHF. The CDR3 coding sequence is TGTGCCAGCAGCCCAAAGAGGGACTTCTATAATTCACCCCTCCACTTT.

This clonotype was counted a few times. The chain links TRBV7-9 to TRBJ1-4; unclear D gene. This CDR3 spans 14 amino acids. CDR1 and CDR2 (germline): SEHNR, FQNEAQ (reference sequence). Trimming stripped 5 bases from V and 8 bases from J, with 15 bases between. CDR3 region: CASSELGVREKLFF. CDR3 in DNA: TGTGCCAGCAGCGAACTGGGAGTGAGAGAAAAACTGTTTTTT.

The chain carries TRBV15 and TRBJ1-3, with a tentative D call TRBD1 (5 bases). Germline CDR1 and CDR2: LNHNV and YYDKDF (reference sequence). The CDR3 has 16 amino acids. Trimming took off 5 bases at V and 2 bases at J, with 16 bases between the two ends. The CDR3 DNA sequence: TGTGCCACCAGCTTCACTACTCGGGGGACTGGAAACACCATATATTTT. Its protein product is CATSFTTRGTGNTIYF. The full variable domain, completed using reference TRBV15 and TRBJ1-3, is DAMVIQNPRYQVTQFGKPVTLSCSQTLNHNVMYWYQQKSSQAPKLLFHYYDKDFNNEADTPDNFQSRRPNTSFCFLDIRSPGLGDTAMYLCATSFTTRGTGNTIYFGEGSWLTVV.

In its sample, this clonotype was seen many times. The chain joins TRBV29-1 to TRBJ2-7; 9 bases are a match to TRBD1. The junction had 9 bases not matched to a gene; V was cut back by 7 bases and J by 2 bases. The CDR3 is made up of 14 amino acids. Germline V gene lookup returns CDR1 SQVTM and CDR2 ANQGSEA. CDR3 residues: CSASGQGSPYEQYF. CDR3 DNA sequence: TGCAGCGCCTCAGGACAGGGGAGCCCCTACGAGCAGTACTTC.

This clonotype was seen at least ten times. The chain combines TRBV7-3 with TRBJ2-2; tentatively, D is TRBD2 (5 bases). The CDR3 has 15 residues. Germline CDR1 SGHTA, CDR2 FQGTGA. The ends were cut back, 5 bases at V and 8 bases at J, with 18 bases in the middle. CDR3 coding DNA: TGTGCCAGCAGCCTTGCCAGCGTTGGAGGTGGGGAGCTGTTTTTT. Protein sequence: CASSLASVGGGELFF.

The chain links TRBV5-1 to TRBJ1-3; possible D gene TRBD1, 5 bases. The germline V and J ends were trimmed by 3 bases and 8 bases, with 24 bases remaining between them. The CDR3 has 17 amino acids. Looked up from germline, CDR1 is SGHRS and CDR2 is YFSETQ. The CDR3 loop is CASSYGTARAYGYTIYF. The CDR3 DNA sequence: TGCGCCAGCAGCTACGGGACCGCGAGGGCGTATGGCTACACCATATATTTT.

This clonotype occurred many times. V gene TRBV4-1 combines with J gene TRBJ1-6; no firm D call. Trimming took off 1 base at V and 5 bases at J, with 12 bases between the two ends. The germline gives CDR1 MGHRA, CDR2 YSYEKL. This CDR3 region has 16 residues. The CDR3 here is CASSQGAAYNNSPLHF. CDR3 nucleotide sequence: TGCGCCAGCAGCCAAGGCGCGGCATACAATAATTCACCCCTCCACTTT.

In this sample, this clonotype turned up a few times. Written as DNA, the CDR3 is TGTGCCACCAGCACCCGACTTGGACTAGCGGGAGGGCCTTCAGATACGCAGTATTTT. It yields the protein CATSTRLGLAGGPSDTQYF. The gene calls are TRBV15 and TRBJ2-3; 15 positions match TRBD2. CDR1 and CDR2 (germline): LNHNV, YYDKDF (reference sequence). The V and J ends lost 4 bases and 4 bases, in that order; junction bases with no gene match: 12. The CDR3 runs to 19 residues.

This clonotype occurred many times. CDR3 sequence reads: CASSLAPGKNTGELFF. The CDR3 coding sequence is TGTGCCAGCAGCTTAGCGCCCGGAAAGAACACCGGGGAGCTGTTTTTT. The chain couples TRBV7-2 to TRBJ2-2; D gene unclear. V shed 0 bases and J shed 1 base, with 9 bases lying between them. The CDR3 is 16 amino acids. CDR1 is SGHTA and CDR2 is FQGNSA in the germline V gene.

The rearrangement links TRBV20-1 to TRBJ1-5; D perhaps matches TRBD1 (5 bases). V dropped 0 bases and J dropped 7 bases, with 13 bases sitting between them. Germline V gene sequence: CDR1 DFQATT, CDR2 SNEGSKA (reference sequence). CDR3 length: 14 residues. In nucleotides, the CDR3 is TGCAGTGCTAGAGATACCGGGGACCTACAGCCCCAGCATTTT. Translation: CSARDTGDLQPQHF.

The CDR3 DNA follows: TGCAGTGCTAGAGGGGACAGGGGAAGTTACGAGCAGTACTTC. Translating it yields CSARGDRGSYEQYF. The chain joins TRBV20-1 to TRBJ2-7; 10 bases line up with TRBD1. After removal of 1 base from V and 4 bases from J, the junction contained 4 bases not matched to a gene. This CDR3 spans 14 amino acids. CDR1 DFQATT and CDR2 SNEGSKA come from the germline V gene (reference sequence).

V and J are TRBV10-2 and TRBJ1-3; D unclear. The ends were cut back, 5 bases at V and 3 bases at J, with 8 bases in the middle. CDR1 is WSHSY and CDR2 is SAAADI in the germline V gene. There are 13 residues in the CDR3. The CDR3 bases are TGCGCCAGCAGTCGGGTAAATGGAAACACCATATATTTT. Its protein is CASSRVNGNTIYF.

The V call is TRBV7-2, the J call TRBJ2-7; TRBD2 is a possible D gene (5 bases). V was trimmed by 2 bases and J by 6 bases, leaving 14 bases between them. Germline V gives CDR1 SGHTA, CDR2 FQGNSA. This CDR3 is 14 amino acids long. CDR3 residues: CASSLRMGGPEQYF. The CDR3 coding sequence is TGTGCCAGCAGCTTAAGGATGGGCGGGCCCGAGCAGTACTTC. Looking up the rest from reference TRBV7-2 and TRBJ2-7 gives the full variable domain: GAGVSQSPSNKVTEKGKDVELRCDPISGHTALYWYRQSLGQGLEFLIYFQGNSAPDKSGLPSDRFSAERTGGSVSTLTIQRTQQEDSAVYLCASSLRMGGPEQYFGPGTRLTVT.

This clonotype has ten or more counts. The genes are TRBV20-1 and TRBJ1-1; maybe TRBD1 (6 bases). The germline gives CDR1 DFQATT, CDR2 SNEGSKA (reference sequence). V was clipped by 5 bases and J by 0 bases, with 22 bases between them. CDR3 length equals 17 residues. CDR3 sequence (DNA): TGCAGTGCTTACCCTGGTTTGGGGGGCGGGATGAACACTGAAGCTTTCTTT. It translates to CSAYPGLGGGMNTEAFF.

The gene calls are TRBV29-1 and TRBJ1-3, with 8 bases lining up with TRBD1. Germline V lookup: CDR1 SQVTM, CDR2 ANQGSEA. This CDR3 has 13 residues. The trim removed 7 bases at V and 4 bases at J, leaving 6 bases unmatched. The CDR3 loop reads CSASTGGGNTIYF. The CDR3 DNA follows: TGCAGCGCCAGTACAGGGGGGGGAAACACCATATATTTT.

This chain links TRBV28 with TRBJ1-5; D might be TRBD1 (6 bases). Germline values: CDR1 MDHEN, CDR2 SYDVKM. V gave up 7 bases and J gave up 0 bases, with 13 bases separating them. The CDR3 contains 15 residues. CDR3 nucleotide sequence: TGTGCCAGCACCCCTGGGGGGCATAGCAATCAGCCCCAGCATTTT. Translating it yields CASTPGGHSNQPQHF.

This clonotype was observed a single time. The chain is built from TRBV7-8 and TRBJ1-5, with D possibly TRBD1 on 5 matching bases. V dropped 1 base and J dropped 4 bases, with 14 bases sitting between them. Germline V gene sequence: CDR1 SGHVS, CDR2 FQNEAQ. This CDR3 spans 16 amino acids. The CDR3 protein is CASSLDRGGTNQPQHF. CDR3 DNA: TGTGCCAGCAGCTTAGATCGAGGAGGGACTAATCAGCCCCAGCATTTT. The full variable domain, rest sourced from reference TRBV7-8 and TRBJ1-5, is GAGVSQSPRYKVAKRGQDVALRCDPISGHVSLFWYQQALGQGPEFLTYFQNEAQLDKSGLPSDRFFAERPEGSVSTLKIQRTQQEDSAVYLCASSLDRGGTNQPQHFGDGTRLSIL.

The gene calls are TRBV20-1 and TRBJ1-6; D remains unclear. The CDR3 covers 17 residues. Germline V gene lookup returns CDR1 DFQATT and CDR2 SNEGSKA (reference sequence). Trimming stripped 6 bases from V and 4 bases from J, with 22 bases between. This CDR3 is CSARPVDRRLYNSPLHF. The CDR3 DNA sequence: TGCAGTGCGAGGCCGGTCGACCGACGACTATATAATTCACCCCTCCACTTT.

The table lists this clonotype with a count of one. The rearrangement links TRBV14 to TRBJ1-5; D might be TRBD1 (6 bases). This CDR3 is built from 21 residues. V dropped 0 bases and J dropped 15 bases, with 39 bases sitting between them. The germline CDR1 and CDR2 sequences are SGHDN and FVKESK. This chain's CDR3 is CASSQELQHKGDIYSNQPWHF. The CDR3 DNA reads TGTGCCAGCAGCCAAGAACTCCAACACAAGGGGGACATTTATAGCAATCAGCCCTGGCATTTT.